The T cell receptor (beta chain) described here comes from a study of blood T cell repertoires in COVID-19. As for the study in general: Researchers got acute and convalescent COVID-19 samples from the United States, Italy and Spain.

CDR1 is MDHEN, CDR2 SYDVKM, per germline. The CDR3 has 14 amino acids. The junction had 5 bases not matched to a gene; V was cut back by 2 bases and J by 5 bases. The assay was immunoSEQ multiplex PCR, and TCRdb's table has in-frame clones only and misses some. The table lists approximately 220,000 clones, around four fifths of them singletons. Everyone who took part was roughly 18 to 90 years old, and they came from about two dozen US areas. Membership in each cohort depended on participant-reported clinical history. The chain links TRBV28 to TRBJ1-1, with TRBD1 matching 7 bases. This TCR came from a woman aged 40 to 50 who had been exposed to COVID-19. The sequenced sample was PBMCs or T cells enriched from blood (not recorded which). CDR3 sequence: CASSLGPGGTEAFF. The CDR3 nucleotides read TGTGCCAGCAGTTTAGGTCCAGGGGGGACTGAAGCTTTCTTT.